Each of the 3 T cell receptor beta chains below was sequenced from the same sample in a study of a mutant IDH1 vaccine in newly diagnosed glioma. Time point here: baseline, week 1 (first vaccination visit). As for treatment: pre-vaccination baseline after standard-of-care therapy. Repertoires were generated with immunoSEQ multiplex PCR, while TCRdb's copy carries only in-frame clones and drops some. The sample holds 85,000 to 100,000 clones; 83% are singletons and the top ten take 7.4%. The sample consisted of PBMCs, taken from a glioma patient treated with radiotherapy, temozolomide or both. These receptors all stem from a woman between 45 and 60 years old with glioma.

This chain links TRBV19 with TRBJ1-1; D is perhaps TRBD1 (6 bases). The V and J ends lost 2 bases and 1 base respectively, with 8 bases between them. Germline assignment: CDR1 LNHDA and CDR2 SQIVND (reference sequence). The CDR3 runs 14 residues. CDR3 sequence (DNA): TGTGCCAGTAGTATACCACAGGGGAACACTGAAGCTTTCTTT. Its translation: CASSIPQGNTEAFF.

CDR3 in amino acids: CASNPSGQEGGTQYF. The CDR3 nucleotides read TGTGCCAGCAACCCTTCAGGACAAGAGGGGGGTACGCAGTATTTT. V gene TRBV6-5 combines with J gene TRBJ2-3; D may correspond to TRBD1 or TRBD2 (6 bases each). Germline loops: CDR1 MNHEY, CDR2 SVGAGI. This CDR3 has 15 amino acids. The V gene lost 7 bases and the J gene lost 8 bases, with 22 bases spanning the gap.

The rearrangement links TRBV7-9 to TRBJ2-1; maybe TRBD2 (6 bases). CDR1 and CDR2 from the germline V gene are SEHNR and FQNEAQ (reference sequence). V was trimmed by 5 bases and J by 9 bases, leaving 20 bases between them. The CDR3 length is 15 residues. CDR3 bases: TGTGCCAGCAGCCTTCTAGCCGTACGGGGGAGTGAGCAGTTCTTC. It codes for CASSLLAVRGSEQFF.